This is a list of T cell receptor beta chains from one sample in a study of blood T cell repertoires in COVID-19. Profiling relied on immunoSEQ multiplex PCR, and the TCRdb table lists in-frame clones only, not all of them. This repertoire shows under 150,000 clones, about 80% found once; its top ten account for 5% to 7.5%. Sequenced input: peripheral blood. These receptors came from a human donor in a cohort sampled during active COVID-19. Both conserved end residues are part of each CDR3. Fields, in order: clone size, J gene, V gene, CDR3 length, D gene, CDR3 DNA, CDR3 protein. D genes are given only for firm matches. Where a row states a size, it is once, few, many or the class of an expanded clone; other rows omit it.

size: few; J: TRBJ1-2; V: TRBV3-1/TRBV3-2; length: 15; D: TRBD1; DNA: TGTGCCAGCAGCCAAGGCCTGGGACAGGACTATGGCTACACCTTC; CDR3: CASSQGLGQDYGYTF
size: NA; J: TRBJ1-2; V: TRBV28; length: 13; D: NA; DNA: TGTGCCAGCAGCCTCGTGGGGGGTTATGGCTACACCTTC; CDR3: CASSLVGGYGYTF
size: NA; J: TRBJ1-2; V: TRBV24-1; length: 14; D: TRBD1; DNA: TGTGCCACCAGCGAGACAGGGGCAGACTATGGCTACACCTTC; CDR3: CATSETGADYGYTF
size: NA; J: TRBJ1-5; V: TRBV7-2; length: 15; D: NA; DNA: TGTGCCAGCAGCTTAGAAGGGGCGTTGATTCAGCCCCAGCATTTT; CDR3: CASSLEGALIQPQHF
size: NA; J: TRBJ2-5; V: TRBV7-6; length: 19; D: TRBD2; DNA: TGTGCCAGCAGCCCCAGAGGACTAGCGGGGGGACTCGGTGATGAGACCCAGTACTTC; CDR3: CASSPRGLAGGLGDETQYF
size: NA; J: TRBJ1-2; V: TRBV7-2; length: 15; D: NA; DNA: TGTGCCAGCAGCTTAATCGGCGGGCTCCAGGGGGGCTACACCTTC; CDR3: CASSLIGGLQGGYTF
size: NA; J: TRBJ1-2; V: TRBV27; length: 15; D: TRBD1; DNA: TGTGCCAGCAGTTGGGGACAGGGGGCGATGGGTGGCTACACCTTC; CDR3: CASSWGQGAMGGYTF
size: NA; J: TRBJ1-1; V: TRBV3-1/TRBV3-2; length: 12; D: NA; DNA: TGTGCCAGCAGCCAAGGAGGCACTGAAGCTTTCTTT; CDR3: CASSQGGTEAFF
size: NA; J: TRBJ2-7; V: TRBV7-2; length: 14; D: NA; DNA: TGTGCCAGCAGCTCACCGGGGGAATTATACGAGCAGTACTTC; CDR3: CASSSPGELYEQYF
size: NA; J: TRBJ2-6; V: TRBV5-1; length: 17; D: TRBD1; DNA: TGCGCCAGCAGCGCATGGACAGGGGACACTGGGGCCAACGTCCTGACTTTC; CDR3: CASSAWTGDTGANVLTF
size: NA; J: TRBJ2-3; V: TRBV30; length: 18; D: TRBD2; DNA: TGTGCCTGGAGTGTCGGGACTTGGGCTAGCGGGGGGGCAGATACGCAGTATTTT; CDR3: CAWSVGTWASGGADTQYF
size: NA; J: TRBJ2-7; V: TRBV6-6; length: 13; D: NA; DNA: TGTGCCAGCAGTCGTCTAGCTACCTACGAGCAGTACTTC; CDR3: CASSRLATYEQYF
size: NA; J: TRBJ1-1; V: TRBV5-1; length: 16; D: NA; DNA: TGCGCCAGCAGCTTGGGGGGCACTGGGATGAACACTGAAGCTTTCTTT; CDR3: CASSLGGTGMNTEAFF
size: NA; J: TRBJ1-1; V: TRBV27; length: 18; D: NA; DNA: TGTGCCAGCAGTTTACACGAATTGGGGGCACTCATGAACACTGAAGCTTTCTTT; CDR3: CASSLHELGALMNTEAFF
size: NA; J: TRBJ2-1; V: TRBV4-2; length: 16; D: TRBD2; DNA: TGTGCCAGCAGCCAAACCCTAGCGGGACCTAACAATGAGCAGTTCTTC; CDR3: CASSQTLAGPNNEQFF
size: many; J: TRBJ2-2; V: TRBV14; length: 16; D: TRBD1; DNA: TGTGCCAGCAGCCTCCTCCCGGGACAGGGAGTTGGGGAGCTGTTTTTT; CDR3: CASSLLPGQGVGELFF
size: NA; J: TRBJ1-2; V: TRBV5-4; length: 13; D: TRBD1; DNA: TGTGCCAGCAGCTCGCGACAGGGGGTTGGCTACACCTTC; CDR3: CASSSRQGVGYTF
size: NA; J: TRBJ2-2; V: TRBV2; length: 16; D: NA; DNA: TGTGCCAGCAGTGAAGCCCGGACACCTAACACCGGGGAGCTGTTTTTT; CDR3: CASSEARTPNTGELFF
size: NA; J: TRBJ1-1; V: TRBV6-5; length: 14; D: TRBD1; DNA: TGTGCCAGCCTCCGGGACAGGGTCCTCACTGAAGCTTTCTTT; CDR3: CASLRDRVLTEAFF
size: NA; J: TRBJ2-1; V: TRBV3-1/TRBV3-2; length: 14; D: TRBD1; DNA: TGTGCCAGCAGCCAATACCGGGACAGCAATGAGCAGTTCTTC; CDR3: CASSQYRDSNEQFF
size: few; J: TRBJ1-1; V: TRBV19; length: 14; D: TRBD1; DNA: TGTGCCAGTAGTTACAGGGGGCGGAACACTGAAGCTTTCTTT; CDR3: CASSYRGRNTEAFF
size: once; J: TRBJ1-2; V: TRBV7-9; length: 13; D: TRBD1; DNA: TGTGCCAGCAGCTCGGACAGGGGGATCGGCTACACCTTC; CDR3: CASSSDRGIGYTF
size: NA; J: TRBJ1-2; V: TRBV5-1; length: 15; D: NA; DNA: TGCGCCAGCAGCTTGGCCGTTGCGGACTATTATGGCTACACCTTC; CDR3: CASSLAVADYYGYTF
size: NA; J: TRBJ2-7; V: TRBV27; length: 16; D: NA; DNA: TGTGCCAGCAGCCACTTTCAGGGGCCGCGCTCCTACGAGCAGTACTTC; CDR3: CASSHFQGPRSYEQYF
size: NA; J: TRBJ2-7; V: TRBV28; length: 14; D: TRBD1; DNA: TGTGCCAGCAGTTTAAGACAGGGGGCGGACGAGCAGTACTTC; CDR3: CASSLRQGADEQYF
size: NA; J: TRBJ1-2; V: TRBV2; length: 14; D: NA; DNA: TGTGCCAGCAGGGTAGGCAGGATCTACGCTGGCTACACCTTC; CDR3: CASRVGRIYAGYTF
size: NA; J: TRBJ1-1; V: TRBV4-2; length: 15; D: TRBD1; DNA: TGTGCCAGCAGCAAACTTACAGGGGAAGGGACTGAAGCTTTCTTT; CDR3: CASSKLTGEGTEAFF
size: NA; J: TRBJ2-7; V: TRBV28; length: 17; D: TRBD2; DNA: TGTGCCAGCACCTCTGGGACTAGCGGGGGCAGCTCCTACGAGCAGTACTTC; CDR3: CASTSGTSGGSSYEQYF
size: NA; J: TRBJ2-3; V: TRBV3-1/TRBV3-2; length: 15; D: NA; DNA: TGTGCCAGCAGCCCCGGGGGTTTCAGCACAGATACGCAGTATTTT; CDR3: CASSPGGFSTDTQYF
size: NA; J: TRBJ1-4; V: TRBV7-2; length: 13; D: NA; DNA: TGTGCCAGCAGCCAGGGGACTAATGAAAAACTGTTTTTT; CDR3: CASSQGTNEKLFF
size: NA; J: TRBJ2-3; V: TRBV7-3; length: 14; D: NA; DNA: TGTGCCAGCAGCTACCTGGGGGGAGCGGATACGCAGTATTTT; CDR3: CASSYLGGADTQYF
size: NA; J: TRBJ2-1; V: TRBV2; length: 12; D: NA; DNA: TGTGCCAGCAGTGACAGGGTTAATGAGCAGTTCTTC; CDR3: CASSDRVNEQFF
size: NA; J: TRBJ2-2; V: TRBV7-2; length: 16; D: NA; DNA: TGTGCCAGCAGCTTAGCATTTCGGGGTACCACCGGGGAGCTGTTTTTT; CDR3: CASSLAFRGTTGELFF
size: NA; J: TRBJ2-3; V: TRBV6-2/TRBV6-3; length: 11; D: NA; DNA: TGTGCCAGCAGTCCACGGGATACGCAGTATTTT; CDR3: CASSPRDTQYF
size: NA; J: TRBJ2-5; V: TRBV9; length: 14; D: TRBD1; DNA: TGTGCCAGCAGCGTGTACAGGGGTACAGAGACCCAGTACTTC; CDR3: CASSVYRGTETQYF
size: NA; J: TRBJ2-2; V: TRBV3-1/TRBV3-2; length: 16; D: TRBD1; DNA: TGTGCCAGCAGCCAAGGGGGGACAGGGGGAACCGGGGAGCTGTTTTTT; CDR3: CASSQGGTGGTGELFF
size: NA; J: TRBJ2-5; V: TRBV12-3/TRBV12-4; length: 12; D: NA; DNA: TGTGCCAGCAGCAAAAGTCCGGGAACCCAGTACTTC; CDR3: CASSKSPGTQYF
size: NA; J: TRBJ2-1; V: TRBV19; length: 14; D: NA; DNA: TGTGCCAGTAGCCGAGGCTCGGATCAGAATGAGCAGTTCTTC; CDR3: CASSRGSDQNEQFF
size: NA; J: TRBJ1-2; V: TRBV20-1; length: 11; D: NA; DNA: TGCAGTGCTATAGGGGGTGGAGGCTACACCTTC; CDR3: CSAIGGGGYTF
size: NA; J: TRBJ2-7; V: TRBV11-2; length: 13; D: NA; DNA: TGTGCCAGCAGCTTTGGGGACACTTACGAGCAGTACTTC; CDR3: CASSFGDTYEQYF
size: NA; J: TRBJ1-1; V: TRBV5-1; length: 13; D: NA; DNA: TGCGCCAGCAGCTTGGGTGGCGGCTATGAAGCTTTCTTT; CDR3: CASSLGGGYEAFF
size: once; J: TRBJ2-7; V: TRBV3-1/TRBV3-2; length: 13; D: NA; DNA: TGTGCCAGCAGCCTGGGGGCGAACTACGAGCAGTACTTC; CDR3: CASSLGANYEQYF
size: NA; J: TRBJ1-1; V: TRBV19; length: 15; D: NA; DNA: TGTGCCAGTAGTAGCCAGGGGTTAGAGAGGACTGAAGCTTTCTTT; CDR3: CASSSQGLERTEAFF
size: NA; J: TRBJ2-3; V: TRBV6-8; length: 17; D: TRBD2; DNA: TGTGCCAGCAGACCCTCCTCCGGGACTATTAGGACAGATACGCAGTATTTT; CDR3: CASRPSSGTIRTDTQYF
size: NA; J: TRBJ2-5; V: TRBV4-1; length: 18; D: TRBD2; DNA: TGCGCCAGCAGCCAAGAGCGAGTTGGGTCTAGCGGCCAAGAGACCCAGTACTTC; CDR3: CASSQERVGSSGQETQYF